These T cell receptor beta chains were read from a single sample in a study of T cell responses to AZD1222 COVID-19 vaccine. Clones were sequenced by immunoSEQ multiplex PCR, and TCRdb holds only the in-frame ones, with some missing. Among about 130,000 clones listed, around 94% were seen once. Sample: peripheral blood, taken on day 0 of AZD1222 vaccination. The receptors come from an adult in good health. CDR3s include the opening cysteine and the closing phenylalanine or tryptophan. Clone size is given for some rows only: seen once, a few or many times, or a class if the clone is expanded.

TRBJ2-2 TRBV5-1 once CASSPDRGQGGELFF
TRBJ1-2 TRBV23-1 NA CASSHQIVFRRDSGYTF
TRBJ1-3 TRBV6-5 NA CASRGLGDTIYF
TRBJ2-1 TRBV28 NA CASSLWGAGTNNEQFF
TRBJ2-3 TRBV10-2 NA CASIQKTGSRGDTQYF
TRBJ2-5 TRBV9 NA CASSVGTSGVQETQYF
TRBJ1-5 TRBV19 NA CATQPHLGKPQHF
TRBJ2-2 TRBV7-9 NA CASSLAGRNGELFF
TRBJ2-1 TRBV28 NA CASRGLLTYNEQFF
TRBJ1-3 TRBV10-3 NA CANGQGAGNTIYF
TRBJ2-1 TRBV18 NA CASFEYGRTRMTEQFF
TRBJ2-1 TRBV3-1/TRBV3-2 NA CASSQGGSYNEQFF
TRBJ1-2 TRBV2 NA CAGNRDNYGYTF
TRBJ1-2 TRBV12-5 NA CASGLDRGGYTF
TRBJ2-1 TRBV27 NA CASSGSTSGRWGSYNEQFF
TRBJ2-7 TRBV7-3 NA CASSLLAESSYEQYF
TRBJ2-7 TRBV7-8 NA CASSLGSTGDLFPYEQYF
TRBJ2-7 TRBV4-2 once CASRMGTSIYEQYF
TRBJ1-1 TRBV5-1 NA CASSLTPGDTEAFF
TRBJ1-1 TRBV10-2 NA CASSEPVGTGYSEAFF
TRBJ2-1 TRBV19 NA CASSPPYNEQFF
TRBJ1-3 TRBV1 NA CTSSRKTATGGNTIYF
TRBJ2-7 TRBV9 NA CASSVGPSSRQGYEQYF
TRBJ1-2 TRBV19 NA CASSRDRSGYGYTF
TRBJ2-1 TRBV2 NA CASPKRELNNEQFF
TRBJ1-1 TRBV5-5 NA CASSFSLDGGTTEAFF
TRBJ2-1 TRBV2 NA CASSADGLAGANEQFF
TRBJ2-7 TRBV6-6 NA CASSYSDRDEQYF
TRBJ1-3 TRBV5-1 NA CASSLPETGSGNTIYF
TRBJ1-1 TRBV19 NA CASSISPGGDEAFF
TRBJ2-7 TRBV15 once CATSSVRVQTFSDSYEQYF
TRBJ2-5 TRBV3-1/TRBV3-2 NA CASSRGQLRSETQYF
TRBJ2-3 TRBV25-1 NA CASSVPDTQYF
TRBJ2-1 TRBV28 NA CASSSFPTLSFREGLVEEQFF
TRBJ2-1 TRBV7-3 NA CASSSSRDANPNEQFF
TRBJ2-3 TRBV7-2 NA CASSTLAGSTDTQYF
TRBJ2-5 TRBV3-1/TRBV3-2 NA CASSRGTGRETQYF
TRBJ2-3 TRBV21-1 NA CASKHPGEDTQYF